A single sample gave rise to the 17 T cell receptor beta chains below, sequenced in a study of OX40 agonist ivuxolimab in advanced cancers. TCRdb keeps only in-frame clones here, not all; method: immunoSEQ multiplex PCR. This table holds 53,000 or so clones, around 77% found once. The specimen comprised CD4+ or CD8+ T cells sorted from blood, sampled in a trial of the OX40 agonist ivuxolimab. The receptors originated from an adult with an advanced solid tumor such as melanoma, head and neck, liver or kidney cancer.

There are a few counts of this clone. The rearrangement uses TRBV19 and TRBJ1-1; D is uncertain. The V end lost 8 bases, the J end lost 6 bases, and 16 bases lay between the germline ends. The CDR3 sequence is 13 residues long. Germline V CDR1 and CDR2: LNHDA, SQIVND (reference sequence). For the CDR3, the DNA is TGTGCCAGTTATGAAGGCGTACACGCTGAAGCTTTCTTT. It yields the protein CASYEGVHAEAFF.

This chain uses TRBV11-1 with TRBJ2-3; 8 bases line up with TRBD2. Germline loops: CDR1 SGHAT, CDR2 FQDESV (reference sequence). CDR3 length: 14 residues. Unmatched junction bases numbered 4, after V lost 6 bases and J lost 2 bases. CDR3 DNA: TGTGCCAGCAGTGATAGCGGGGCCACAGATACGCAGTATTTT. Its protein is CASSDSGATDTQYF.

The chain links TRBV5-5 to TRBJ2-3; D is undetermined. The germline V gene has CDR1 SGHKS and CDR2 YYEKEE (reference sequence). The CDR3 loop spans 14 amino acids. Trimming stripped 2 bases from V and 4 bases from J, with 11 bases between. CDR3 sequence reads: CASSLRRTSDTQYF. The CDR3 region has the DNA TGTGCCAGCAGCTTAAGGCGGACCTCAGATACGCAGTATTTT.

This clone appeared once. The chain employs TRBV11-3 and TRBJ2-1; D ambiguous. Germline lookup yields CDR1 SGHNT and CDR2 YENEEA. The CDR3 runs to 16 residues. Trimming pared 2 bases from V and 0 bases from J, leaving 11 bases between. The CDR3 DNA follows: TGTGCCAGCAGCTTATACGGCGATGGCTCCTACAATGAGCAGTTCTTC. It encodes CASSLYGDGSYNEQFF.

The rearrangement joins TRBV6-6 to TRBJ2-7; D is undetermined. The length of the CDR3 is 14 residues. Germline V lookup: CDR1 MNHNY, CDR2 SVGAGI (reference sequence). Trimming stripped 2 bases from V and 2 bases from J, with 10 bases between. CDR3: CASSYGGSPYEQYF. CDR3 sequence (DNA): TGTGCCAGCAGTTACGGCGGCAGTCCCTACGAGCAGTACTTC.

The chain recombines TRBV5-1 with TRBJ2-2; perhaps TRBD1 as D (5 bases). Deletions cut 0 bases from V and 1 base from J, with 16 bases between. The V gene's germline CDR1 is SGHRS and CDR2 YFSETQ. The length of the CDR3 is 18 residues. CDR3 DNA: TGCGCCAGCAGCTTGGAAGGGGCGCAGGCCCAGAACACCGGGGAGCTGTTTTTT. Translated: CASSLEGAQAQNTGELFF.

The J gene is TRBJ2-1, the V gene TRBV4-1, with TRBD2 matching over 9 bases. J was trimmed by 5 bases and V by 0 bases; bases with no gene match: 11. CDR1 is MGHRA and CDR2 is YSYEKL in the germline V gene. This CDR3 contains 18 residues. CDR3 coding DNA: TGCGCCAGCAGCCAAGATCCCCGGGCAGCGGGAGGTCACAATGAGCAGTTCTTC. It encodes CASSQDPRAAGGHNEQFF.

This sequence joins TRBV28 and TRBJ1-2; weak D call: TRBD1 (5 bases). Trimming stripped 5 bases from V and 5 bases from J, with 18 bases between. The CDR3 totals 15 residues. Per germline, CDR1 MDHEN and CDR2 SYDVKM. The CDR3 DNA reads TGTGCCAGCAGTCTAGGGACCGGGCCCCGGTATGGCTACACCTTC. This encodes CASSLGTGPRYGYTF.

The rearrangement joins TRBV13 to TRBJ1-3; D unresolved. Per germline, CDR1 PRHDT and CDR2 FYEKMQ (reference sequence). This CDR3 is 17 amino acids long. V lost 2 bases and J lost 0, with 14 bases in between. CDR3 amino acids: CASSLYRFSDSGNTIYF. The CDR3 bases are TGTGCCAGCAGCTTATATAGGTTTTCCGACTCTGGAAACACCATATATTTT.

This clone was seen a single time. The chain has TRBV28 and TRBJ1-2, with a tentative D call TRBD1 (5 bases). CDR3 length: 14 amino acids. Germline assignment: CDR1 MDHEN and CDR2 SYDVKM. V lost 10 bases to trimming and J lost 0 bases, with 15 bases between them. Here the CDR3 DNA reads TGTGCCACCCGAAGGGAGGGGTCTAACTATGGCTACACCTTC. Translated, it gives CATRREGSNYGYTF.

This sequence joins TRBV6-1 and TRBJ2-7; a weak D match, TRBD1 (5 bases). The length of the CDR3 is 15 residues. The V gene's germline CDR1 is MNHNS and CDR2 SASEGT. The ends were cut back, 2 bases at V and 5 bases at J, with 16 bases in the middle. Written as DNA, the CDR3 is TGTGCCAGCAGTGAATTGTTAGGGGCATCCAACGAGCAGTACTTC. Translation gives CASSELLGASNEQYF.

This sequence joins TRBV5-4 and TRBJ2-7, with TRBD2 matching 9 bases. The V gene end was trimmed by 4 bases and the J gene end by 7 bases; junction bases not matched to a gene: 15. This CDR3 spans 16 amino acids. Germline V CDR1 and CDR2: SGHNT, YYREEE (reference sequence). The CDR3, as DNA: TGTGCCAGCAGCGAAGTTGCCCGAGCGGGGGGTGGGGAGCAGTACTTC. Amino acid sequence: CASSEVARAGGGEQYF.

This clone turned up a few times. This rearrangement joins TRBV5-1 to TRBJ1-6, with D unclear. The length of the CDR3 is 14 residues. CDR1 and CDR2 from the germline V gene are SGHRS and YFSETQ. The V end was cut by 4 bases, the J end by 9 bases, with 14 bases between. This CDR3 is CASSPGDNLSPLHF. The CDR3 DNA follows: TGCGCCAGCAGCCCGGGAGATAACCTTTCACCCCTCCACTTT.

This chain uses TRBV18 with TRBJ1-1; D not certain. This CDR3 region has 13 residues. V dropped 2 bases and J dropped 3 bases, with 7 bases sitting between them. CDR1 is KGHSH, CDR2 LQKENI, per germline. CDR3 nucleotide sequence: TGTGCCAGCTCACCATTCAGAGACACTGAAGCTTTCTTT. Translation gives CASSPFRDTEAFF.

The chain joins TRBV5-1 to TRBJ2-3; TRBD2 is a possible D gene (5 bases). The CDR3 spans 14 residues. The V end was cut by 6 bases, the J end by 0 bases, with 11 bases between. Germline V gene data show CDR1 as SGHRS and CDR2 as YFSETQ. The CDR3 DNA sequence: TGCGCCAGCATGAGGGATCTTAGCACAGATACGCAGTATTTT. Translating gives CASMRDLSTDTQYF.

The chain combines TRBV4-2 with TRBJ2-7; D tentatively fits TRBD1 or TRBD2 (5 bases each). V shed 0 bases and J shed 0 bases, with 15 bases lying between them. This CDR3 spans 17 amino acids. Per germline, CDR1 LGHNA and CDR2 YNFKEQ. In nucleotides, the CDR3 is TGTGCCAGCAGCCAAGACGGGACGGGCAAAAACTCCTACGAGCAGTACTTC. Translation gives CASSQDGTGKNSYEQYF.

The chain links TRBV10-3 to TRBJ2-2, with 13 bases identical to TRBD2. The CDR3 covers 15 residues. Per germline, CDR1 ENHRY and CDR2 SYGVKD. Trimming removed 10 bases from V and 1 base from J; junction bases left unmatched: 3. CDR3 sequence: CATGTSGMNTGELFF. The CDR3, as DNA: TGTGCCACCGGGACTAGCGGGATGAACACCGGGGAGCTGTTTTTT.